This is a list of T cell receptor beta chains from one sample in a study of cytomegalovirus exposure and HLA in healthy donors. Libraries were prepared by immunoSEQ multiplex PCR; TCRdb keeps only in-frame clonotypes and omits some of them. In the table there are about 250,000 clones, around nine tenths of which are singletons. Specimen: PBMCs. The origin of the receptors is a man younger than 30 in good health and CMV-seronegative. The CDR3 runs from the conserved cysteine through the conserved F or W. D genes are given only for firm matches. Clone sizes are given selectively: once, few, many, or a class where the clone is expanded.

v_call	j_call	clone_size	d_call	cdr3_nt	cdr3_aa
TRBV4-1	TRBJ1-1	once	TRBD1	TGCGCCAGCAGCCAAGAGACAGGGGAGAACACTGAAGCTTTCTTT	CASSQETGENTEAFF
TRBV5-1	TRBJ2-3	-	TRBD1	TGCGCCAGCAGCTTGGGAGACAGGGGAGCGGTAGATACGCAGTATTTT	CASSLGDRGAVDTQYF
TRBV7-6	TRBJ1-5	few	-	TGTGCCAGCAGCTTATCGGGGTGGAGTCAGCCCCAGCATTTT	CASSLSGWSQPQHF
TRBV9	TRBJ1-4	-	TRBD1	TGTGCCAGCAGTACGGGACAGCTCAATGAAAAACTGTTTTTT	CASSTGQLNEKLFF
TRBV4-1	TRBJ2-7	-	TRBD2	TGCGCCAGCAGCGCTCCGACTAGCGGAACCTACGAGCAGTACTTC	CASSAPTSGTYEQYF
TRBV10-3	TRBJ1-1	-	-	TGTGCCATCACCTCCGAGGGAGGGAGGATAGCTTTCTTT	CAITSEGGRIAFF
TRBV5-5	TRBJ2-2	-	-	TGTGCCAGCAGCCACGCCGGGACTTTCACCGGGGAGCTGTTTTTT	CASSHAGTFTGELFF
TRBV4-3	TRBJ2-1	-	TRBD2	TGCGCCAGCAGCCAAGTGGCTAGCGGGGGGTTCGATGAGCAGTTCTTC	CASSQVASGGFDEQFF
TRBV9	TRBJ2-7	-	-	TGTGCCAGCAGCGTACTGGGGGGAGTTAGGTACTTC	CASSVLGGVRYF
TRBV9	TRBJ2-7	-	TRBD2	TGTGCCAGCAGCGTGCTAGCGGGGGAAGTCGAGCAGTACTTC	CASSVLAGEVEQYF